Each of the 25 T cell receptor beta chains below was sequenced from the same sample in a study of T cell responses to AZD1222 COVID-19 vaccine. The protocol was immunoSEQ multiplex PCR, while the TCRdb copy is restricted to in-frame clones and leaves out a portion. This table holds 120,000 or so clones, about 87% found once. The material was peripheral blood, obtained on day 0 of AZD1222 vaccination. All receptors derive from an adult in good health.

The chain uses TRBV28 and TRBJ1-1; D ambiguous. This CDR3 is 16 amino acids long. V lost 6 bases to trimming and J lost 2 bases, with 19 bases between them. The germline V gene encodes CDR1 MDHEN and CDR2 SYDVKM. The CDR3 sequence: CASRQLPERGNTEAFF. The DNA for the CDR3 is TGTGCCAGCAGACAGTTACCAGAGCGAGGAAACACTGAAGCTTTCTTT.

The V call is TRBV28, the J call TRBJ1-6, with D possibly being TRBD1 (6 bases). Looked up from germline, CDR1 is MDHEN and CDR2 is SYDVKM. The CDR3 loop spans 15 amino acids. Trimming took 2 bases from V and 11 from J, leaving 16 bases between them. The CDR3 DNA reads as TGTGCCAGCAGTTTAAATGAGCTAGGGGGTACACCCCTCCACTTT. Its protein product is CASSLNELGGTPLHF.

This clone was observed a handful of times. This CDR3 is CASSLANHLNSPLHF. CDR3 DNA sequence: TGTGCCAGCAGCTTAGCGAACCATCTTAATTCACCCCTCCACTTT. The chain links TRBV7-9 to TRBJ1-6; no firm D call. The germline V and J ends were trimmed by 0 bases and 6 bases, with 9 bases remaining between them. This CDR3 is built from 15 residues. Looked up from germline, CDR1 is SEHNR and CDR2 is FQNEAQ (reference sequence).

V and J are TRBV6-5 and TRBJ1-3; D ambiguous. CDR3 length equals 16 residues. Trimming stripped 3 bases from V and 0 bases from J, with 12 bases between. CDR1 is MNHEY, CDR2 SVGAGI, per germline. This CDR3 reads CASSYTLVYSGNTIYF. The CDR3 DNA reads TGTGCCAGCAGTTATACCTTGGTTTACTCTGGAAACACCATATATTTT.

The chain links TRBV19 to TRBJ2-1; 8 bases are shared with TRBD1. The CDR3 extends over 15 amino acids. V dropped 0 bases and J dropped 3; count of bases not matched to a gene: 1. Germline CDR1 is LNHDA and CDR2 is SQIVND (reference sequence). The CDR3 sequence: CASSIEGQGYNEQFF. CDR3 bases: TGTGCCAGTAGTATAGAAGGACAGGGCTACAATGAGCAGTTCTTC.

V usage is TRBV5-4 and J usage is TRBJ2-1; the match to TRBD2 covers 12 bases. Germline V gives CDR1 SGHNT, CDR2 YYREEE (reference sequence). The ends lost 4 bases at V and 5 bases at J; junction bases unmatched: 7. The CDR3 is made up of 16 amino acids. CDR3 nucleotides: TGTGCCAGCAGCATAGGACTAGCGGGAACTAACAATGAGCAGTTCTTC. As protein: CASSIGLAGTNNEQFF.

The rearrangement links TRBV12-5 to TRBJ1-4; D might be TRBD1 (5 bases). Germline values: CDR1 LGHNT, CDR2 FRNRAP. V was trimmed by 5 bases and J by 7 bases, leaving 11 bases between them. The CDR3 loop spans 13 amino acids. The CDR3 loop reads CASGQGTVEKLFF. CDR3 sequence (DNA): TGTGCTAGTGGTCAAGGGACGGTTGAAAAACTGTTTTTT.

In its sample, this clone was seen once. CDR3 sequence: CAWSVDAYEQYF. Written as DNA, the CDR3 is TGTGCCTGGAGTGTAGACGCGTACGAGCAGTACTTC. The chain is built from TRBV30 and TRBJ2-7; D not certain. Germline CDR1 GTSNPN, CDR2 SVGIG (reference sequence). The CDR3 sequence is 12 residues long. The V end lost 0 bases, the J end lost 4 bases, and 7 bases lay between the germline ends.

This sequence joins TRBV10-1 and TRBJ2-3, with 7 positions matching TRBD2. The germline V gene has CDR1 WNHNN and CDR2 SYGVQD (reference sequence). Unmatched junction bases numbered 5, after V lost 6 bases and J lost 5 bases. The length of the CDR3 is 13 residues. The DNA for the CDR3 is TGCGCCAGCAGGGCGGGAGTAATAGATACGCAGTATTTT. Translation gives CASRAGVIDTQYF.

This clone was detected once. The genes are TRBV4-1 and TRBJ2-1, with 10 bases that match TRBD2. The CDR3 totals 16 residues. The V gene end was trimmed by 5 bases and the J gene end by 5 bases; junction bases not matched to a gene: 9. Germline-derived CDR1 and CDR2 are MGHRA and YSYEKL. The CDR3 DNA follows: TGCGCCAGCAGCTTACCAGCGGGAGGGATACACAATGAGCAGTTCTTC. As protein: CASSLPAGGIHNEQFF.

V and J are TRBV9 and TRBJ1-2, with D unclear. Per the germline V gene, CDR1 is SGDLS and CDR2 is YYNGEE. CDR3 length equals 15 residues. Trimming left V 0 bases short and J 4 bases short, with 13 bases between. The CDR3 spells CASSVGTENFYGYTF. In DNA form, the CDR3 reads TGTGCCAGCAGCGTAGGAACAGAGAATTTCTATGGCTACACCTTC.

The J gene is TRBJ2-3, the V gene TRBV29-1; 9 nucleotides line up with TRBD1. The germline gives CDR1 SQVTM, CDR2 ANQGSEA. This CDR3 spans 15 amino acids. V lost 6 bases, J lost 2 bases, and 9 bases stayed unmatched. CDR3 nucleotide sequence: TGCAGCGTCTCCGGGACAGGGTCCTTCACAGATACGCAGTATTTT. It is translated as CSVSGTGSFTDTQYF.

This clone was seen more than once but under ten times. This chain joins TRBV4-2 and TRBJ2-2; the match to TRBD2 covers 8 bases. V lost 4 bases, J lost 6 bases, and 7 bases stayed unmatched. This CDR3 spans 15 amino acids. Germline V gene data show CDR1 as LGHNA and CDR2 as YNFKEQ. CDR3 DNA: TGTGCCAGCAGCCCTAGAGCGGGAGAGGCCGGGGAGCTGTTTTTT. As protein: CASSPRAGEAGELFF.

The chain employs TRBV28 and TRBJ1-2; 7 bases are shared with TRBD1. Looked up from germline, CDR1 is MDHEN and CDR2 is SYDVKM. CDR3 size: 14 residues. V was clipped by 2 bases and J by 4 bases; unmatched bases: 4. The DNA of the CDR3 is TGTGCCAGCAGTTTAGGGGACAGCCCCTATGGCTACACCTTC. Its translation is CASSLGDSPYGYTF.

The chain recombines TRBV9 with TRBJ2-1; TRBD2 matches at 11 bases. This CDR3 region has 16 residues. Trimming cost V 2 bases and J 4 bases; bases outside gene matches: 5. Germline CDR1 SGDLS, CDR2 YYNGEE. CDR3 coding DNA: TGTGCCAGCAGCGTCCAGACTAGCGGGGCATACAATGAGCAGTTCTTC. This codes for CASSVQTSGAYNEQFF.

The V and J genes are TRBV30 and TRBJ1-2; maybe TRBD1 (6 bases). The CDR3 length is 12 residues. Trimming cost V 0 bases and J 8 bases, with 10 bases left between them. The germline gives CDR1 GTSNPN, CDR2 SVGIG (reference sequence). The CDR3, as DNA: TGTGCCTGGAGTGTGAGCAGGGGAGGCTACACCTTC. Translated: CAWSVSRGGYTF.

This clone was recorded only once. CDR3 residues: CASSPLPEPQPQHF. The CDR3 bases are TGCGCCAGCAGCCCCCTTCCGGAGCCTCAGCCCCAGCATTTT. V usage is TRBV4-1 and J usage is TRBJ1-5; unclear D gene. Trimming cost V 4 bases and J 6 bases, with 13 bases left between them. CDR1 is MGHRA, CDR2 YSYEKL, per germline. This CDR3 has 14 amino acids.

V usage is TRBV10-2 and J usage is TRBJ2-1, with TRBD1 matching over 9 bases. J gave up 10 bases and V 6 bases, and 7 bases lay outside the gene matches. CDR3 length: 13 residues. CDR1 and CDR2 (germline): WSHSY, SAAADI. CDR3 region: CASRWGDREEQFF. CDR3 in DNA: TGCGCCAGCAGATGGGGGGACAGGGAGGAGCAGTTCTTC.

This chain connects TRBV5-1 to TRBJ2-1; D is unresolved. Germline V CDR1 and CDR2: SGHRS, YFSETQ. The CDR3 spans 13 residues. With 0 bases removed from V and 5 bases from J, the gap between germline ends came to 6 bases. As DNA, the CDR3 is TGCGCCAGCAGCTTGGGAGCGCACAATGAGCAGTTCTTC. It is translated as CASSLGAHNEQFF. Together with reference TRBV5-1 and TRBJ2-1, the CDR3 gives the full variable domain: KAGVTQTPRYLIKTRGQQVTLSCSPISGHRSVSWYQQTPGQGLQFLFEYFSETQRNKGNFPGRFSGRQFSNSRSEMNVSTLELGDSALYLCASSLGAHNEQFFGPGTRLTVL.

This chain joins TRBV18 and TRBJ1-6; possibly TRBD1 for D (5 bases). This CDR3 is built from 15 residues. The V end was cut by 4 bases, the J end by 5 bases, with 12 bases between. Looked up from germline, CDR1 is KGHSH and CDR2 is LQKENI. In nucleotides, the CDR3 is TGTGCCAGCTCACTACTCCAGGGACATAATTCACCCCTCCACTTT. Protein sequence: CASSLLQGHNSPLHF.

The chain couples TRBV6-1 to TRBJ2-1; the D is unclear. From germline, CDR1 is MNHNS and CDR2 SASEGT. The CDR3 runs to 13 residues. Trimming shortened V by 3 bases and J by 8 bases, and 11 bases separated the two germline ends. As DNA, the CDR3 is TGTGCCAGCAGTGAGCGACATGGTGATGAGCAGTTCTTC. It yields the protein CASSERHGDEQFF.

The chain carries TRBV19 and TRBJ1-4; D is unclear. The germline V gene encodes CDR1 LNHDA and CDR2 SQIVND (reference sequence). Deletions cut 5 bases from V and 4 bases from J, with 5 bases between. The CDR3 loop spans 12 amino acids. For the CDR3, the DNA is TGTGCCAGTAGTGTGAGTAATGAAAAACTGTTTTTT. Translating it yields CASSVSNEKLFF.

The rearrangement links TRBV4-1 to TRBJ2-1; D is possibly TRBD2 (5 bases). Deletions cut 0 bases from V and 0 bases from J, with 9 bases between. Per the germline V gene, CDR1 is MGHRA and CDR2 is YSYEKL. This CDR3 contains 16 residues. CDR3 DNA sequence: TGCGCCAGCAGCCAAGATGGGAGTGGCTCCTACAATGAGCAGTTCTTC. Encoded protein: CASSQDGSGSYNEQFF.

The chain is built from TRBV6-6 and TRBJ2-1; 8 nucleotides agree with TRBD2. This CDR3 region has 15 residues. Trimming cost V 6 bases and J 8 bases; bases outside gene matches: 12. Germline V CDR1 and CDR2: MNHNY, SVGAGI (reference sequence). The CDR3 DNA reads TGTGCCAGCAGCCGCGGGACTAGAGGTTTGGATGAGCAGTTCTTC. It is translated as CASSRGTRGLDEQFF.

This clone showed up just once. The V gene is TRBV19, the J gene TRBJ2-1; 8 bases are shared with TRBD2. Germline V gives CDR1 LNHDA, CDR2 SQIVND (reference sequence). The CDR3 has 14 amino acids. The V segment lost 7 bases and the J segment 2 bases; nucleotides outside the gene matches: 4. CDR3 sequence (DNA): TGTGCCAGTAACAGCGGGAGCCCCTACAATGAGCAGTTCTTC. This gives the protein CASNSGSPYNEQFF.